This entry is about one T cell receptor beta chain. The authors' processing: Estimated nucleated cell counts came from reference gene primer amplification. The data were produced by immunoSEQ multiplex PCR, yet TCRdb's version contains in-frame clones alone and is incomplete. Clone size and the V and J calls come from that table; the DNA yielded D and trimming. The profile shows around 230,000 clones, roughly 88% of them singletons. Trimming took 5 bases from V and 7 from J; bases not matched to a gene: 9. CDR1 and CDR2 from the germline V gene are SEHNR and FQNEAQ (reference sequence). The CDR3 runs 16 residues. These data originate in a study of blood T cell repertoires in COVID-19. Study context: COVID-19 samples collected from the United States, Italy and Spain covered acute and convalescent phases. T cells, B-cell-depleted T cells, or PBMCs provided the cDNA or gDNA that served as material.

What was sequenced was peripheral blood. The chain couples TRBV7-9 to TRBJ1-6, with 9 bases identical to TRBD1. The receptor was derived from a man aged 40-49 years with acute or convalescent COVID-19. The CDR3 reads CASSPPGQGFNSPLHF. In DNA form, the CDR3 reads TGTGCCAGCAGCCCGCCGGGACAGGGATTCAATTCACCCCTCCACTTT.